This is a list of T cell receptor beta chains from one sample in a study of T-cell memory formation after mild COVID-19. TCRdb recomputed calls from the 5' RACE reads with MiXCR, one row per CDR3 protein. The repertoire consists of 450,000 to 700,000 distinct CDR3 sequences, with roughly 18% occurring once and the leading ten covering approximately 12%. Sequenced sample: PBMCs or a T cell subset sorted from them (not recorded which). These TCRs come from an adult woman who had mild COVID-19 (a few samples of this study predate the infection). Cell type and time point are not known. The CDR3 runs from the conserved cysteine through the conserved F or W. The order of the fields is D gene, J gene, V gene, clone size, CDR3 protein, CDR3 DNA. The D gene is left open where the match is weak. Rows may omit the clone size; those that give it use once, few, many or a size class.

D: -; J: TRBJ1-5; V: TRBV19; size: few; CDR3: CASTGSGQPQHF; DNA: TGTGCCAGCACAGGGTCAGGGCAGCCCCAGCATTTT
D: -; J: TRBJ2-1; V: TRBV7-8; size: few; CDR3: CASNPRTGDSEFF; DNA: TGTGCCAGCAACCCCAGAACCGGGGACTCAGAGTTCTTC
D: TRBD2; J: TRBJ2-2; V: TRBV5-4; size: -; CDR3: CASSLGLAGGPVGELFF; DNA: TGTGCCAGCAGCCTTGGACTAGCGGGAGGGCCGGTCGGGGAGCTGTTTTTT
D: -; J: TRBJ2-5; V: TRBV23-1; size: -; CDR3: CASRPTAPGETQYF; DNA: TGCGCCAGCCGTCCAACGGCTCCTGGAGAGACCCAGTACTTC
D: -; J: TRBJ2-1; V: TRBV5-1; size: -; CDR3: CASSLTGLSSYNEQFF; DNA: TGCGCCAGCAGCTTGACGGGGCTCAGCTCCTACAATGAGCAGTTCTTC
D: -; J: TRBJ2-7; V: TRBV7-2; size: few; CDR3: CASNHGLGYEQYF; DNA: TGTGCCAGCAACCACGGGTTGGGCTACGAGCAGTACTTC
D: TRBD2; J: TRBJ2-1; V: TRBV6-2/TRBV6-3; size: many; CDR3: CASRLAGGGEQFF; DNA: TGTGCCAGCCGTTTAGCGGGAGGAGGTGAGCAGTTCTTC
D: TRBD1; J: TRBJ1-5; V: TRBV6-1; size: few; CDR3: CASSERVTGDYQPQHF; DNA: TGTGCCAGCAGTGAACGGGTCACAGGGGACTATCAGCCCCAGCATTTT
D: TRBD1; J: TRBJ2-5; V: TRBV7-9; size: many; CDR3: CASSFGQGRETQYF; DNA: TGTGCCAGCAGCTTCGGACAGGGGAGGGAGACCCAGTACTTC
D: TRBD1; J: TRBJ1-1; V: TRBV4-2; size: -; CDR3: CASSQVQRTGYPRTEAFF; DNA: TGTGCCAGCAGCCAAGTACAGCGGACAGGGTACCCGAGGACTGAAGCTTTCTTT
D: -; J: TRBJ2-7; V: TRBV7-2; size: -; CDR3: CASSTGSGGYEQYF; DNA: TGTGCCAGCAGCACGGGTAGCGGAGGTTACGAGCAGTACTTC
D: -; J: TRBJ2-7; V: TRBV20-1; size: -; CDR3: CSARGGRLKTTYEQYF; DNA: TGCAGTGCTAGAGGGGGCAGATTGAAGACGACCTACGAGCAGTACTTC
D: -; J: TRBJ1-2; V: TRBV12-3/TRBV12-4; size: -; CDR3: CASSQAGTVNYGYTF; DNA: TGTGCCAGCAGCCAAGCCGGGACGGTTAACTATGGCTACACCTTC
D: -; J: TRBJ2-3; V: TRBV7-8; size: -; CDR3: CARIGSTDTQYF; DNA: TGTGCCAGGATCGGAAGCACAGATACGCAGTATTTT
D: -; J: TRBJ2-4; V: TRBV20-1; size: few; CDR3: CSARPGAKNIQYF; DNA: TGCAGTGCTAGGCCGGGGGCCAAAAACATTCAGTACTTC
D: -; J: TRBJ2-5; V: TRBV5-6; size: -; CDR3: CASSLARAQYF; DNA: TGTGCCAGCAGTTTGGCCCGGGCCCAGTACTTC
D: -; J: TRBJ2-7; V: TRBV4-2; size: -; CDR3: CASSQVWRARSYEQYF; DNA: TGTGCCAGCAGCCAAGTGTGGCGAGCCCGCTCCTACGAGCAGTACTTC
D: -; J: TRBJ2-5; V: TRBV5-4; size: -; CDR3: CASRTTTGTKTQYF; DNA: TGTGCCAGCAGAACTACTACAGGCACGAAGACCCAGTACTTC
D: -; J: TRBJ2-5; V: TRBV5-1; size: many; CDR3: CASSFQIAVKETQYF; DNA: TGCGCCAGCAGCTTTCAAATAGCGGTCAAAGAGACCCAGTACTTC
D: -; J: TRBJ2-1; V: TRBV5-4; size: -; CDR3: CASSWGGRGSDEQFF; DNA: TGTGCCAGCAGCTGGGGGGGCAGGGGAAGCGATGAGCAGTTCTTC
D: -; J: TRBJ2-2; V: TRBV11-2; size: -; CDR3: CASSPGRVGELFF; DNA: TGTGCCAGCAGCCCCGGTCGGGTCGGGGAGCTGTTTTTT
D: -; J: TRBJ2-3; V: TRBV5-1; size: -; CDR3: CASSLQVDTQYF; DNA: TGCGCCAGCAGCCTGCAGGTGGATACGCAGTATTTT
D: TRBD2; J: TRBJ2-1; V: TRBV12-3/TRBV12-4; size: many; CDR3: CASTSGYNEQFF; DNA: TGTGCCAGCACTAGCGGTTACAATGAGCAGTTCTTC
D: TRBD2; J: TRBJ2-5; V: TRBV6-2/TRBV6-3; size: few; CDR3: CASSYLRLAGYQETQYF; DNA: TGTGCCAGCAGTTACCTCAGACTAGCGGGCTACCAAGAGACCCAGTACTTC
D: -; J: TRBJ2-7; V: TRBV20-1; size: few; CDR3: CSALSRGEVAYEQYF; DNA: TGCAGTGCTCTTTCCAGGGGGGAGGTCGCCTACGAGCAGTACTTC
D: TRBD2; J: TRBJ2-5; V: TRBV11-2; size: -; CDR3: CASSLVGLAGGRETQYF; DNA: TGTGCCAGCAGCTTAGTAGGACTAGCGGGGGGGCGGGAGACCCAGTACTTC
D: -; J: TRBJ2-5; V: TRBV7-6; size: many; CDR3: CASSLARGETQYF; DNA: TGTGCCAGCAGCTTAGCCAGGGGAGAGACCCAGTACTTC
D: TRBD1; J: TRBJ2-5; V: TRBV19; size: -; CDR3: CASRGPPGQIIETQYF; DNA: TGTGCCAGTAGAGGACCGCCGGGACAGATAATAGAGACCCAGTACTTC
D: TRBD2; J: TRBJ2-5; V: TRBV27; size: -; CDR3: CASSLAGKQETQYF; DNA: TGTGCCAGCAGTCTAGCGGGGAAACAAGAGACCCAGTACTTC
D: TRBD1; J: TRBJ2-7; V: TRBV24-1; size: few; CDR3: CATSGYGQGAKDGGEQYF; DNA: TGTGCCACCAGTGGGTATGGACAGGGGGCCAAGGACGGCGGCGAGCAGTACTTC
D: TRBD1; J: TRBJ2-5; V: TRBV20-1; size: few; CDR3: CSAREATGPPAQYF; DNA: TGCAGTGCTAGAGAGGCGACAGGGCCCCCAGCCCAGTACTTC
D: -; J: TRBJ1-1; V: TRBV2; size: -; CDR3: CASRPLGGSLENTEAFF; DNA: TGTGCCAGCAGGCCCCTCGGGGGTTCATTGGAGAACACTGAAGCTTTCTTT
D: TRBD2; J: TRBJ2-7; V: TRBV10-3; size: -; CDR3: CAITETSGSVSTYEQYF; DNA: TGTGCCATCACGGAGACTAGCGGGAGCGTATCTACCTACGAGCAGTACTTC
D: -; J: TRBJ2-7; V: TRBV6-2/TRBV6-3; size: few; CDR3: CASGQTYEQYF; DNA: TGTGCCAGCGGCCAGACCTACGAGCAGTACTTC
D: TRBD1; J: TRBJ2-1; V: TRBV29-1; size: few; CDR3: CSVEVLGDRDLFNEQFF; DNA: TGCAGCGTTGAAGTCCTTGGGGACAGGGACCTATTCAATGAGCAGTTCTTC
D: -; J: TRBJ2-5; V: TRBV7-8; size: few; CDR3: CASSPTAKTETQYF; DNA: TGTGCCAGCAGCCCGACTGCAAAAACGGAGACCCAGTACTTC
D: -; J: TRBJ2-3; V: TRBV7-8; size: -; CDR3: CASGMDSLTDTQYF; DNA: TGTGCCAGCGGAATGGACAGTTTAACAGATACGCAGTATTTT
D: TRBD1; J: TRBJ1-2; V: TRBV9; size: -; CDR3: CASSTSPQGVYYGYTF; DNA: TGTGCCAGCAGCACCTCTCCACAGGGGGTGTACTATGGCTACACCTTC
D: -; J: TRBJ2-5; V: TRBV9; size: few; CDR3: CASSVGGRRQETQYF; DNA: TGTGCCAGCAGCGTAGGGGGCCGACGTCAAGAGACCCAGTACTTC
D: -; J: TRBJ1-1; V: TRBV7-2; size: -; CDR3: CASSLIGDMTEAFF; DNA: TGTGCCAGCAGCTTAATTGGGGATATGACTGAAGCTTTCTTT
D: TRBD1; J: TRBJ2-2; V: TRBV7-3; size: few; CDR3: CASSPNGGQVANTGELFF; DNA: TGTGCCAGCAGCCCAAACGGGGGACAGGTCGCGAACACCGGGGAGCTGTTTTTT